This is a list of T cell receptor beta chains from one sample in a study of radiation and T cells in renal cell carcinoma. TCRdb keeps only in-frame clones here, not all; method: immunoSEQ multiplex PCR. This table has roughly 61,000 clones, about 74% appearing once. The input for sequencing was blood, taken from a patient whose treatment included radiotherapy and nephrectomy. These receptors all stem from a man between 60 and 75 years old with renal cell carcinoma. CDR3s include the opening cysteine and the closing phenylalanine or tryptophan. A D gene is named only where the DNA matches it firmly. The listing skips clone size in some rows; elsewhere it reads once, few, many or a size class.

V: TRBV5-1
J: TRBJ1-3
size: -
D: -
DNA: TGCGCCAGCAGCTTGGCAGGGATGCGGTCTGGAAACACCATATATTTT
CDR3: CASSLAGMRSGNTIYF

V: TRBV6-1
J: TRBJ2-7
size: few
D: TRBD1
DNA: TGTGCCAGCAGAACCACAGGGGGCTACGAGCAGTACTTC
CDR3: CASRTTGGYEQYF

V: TRBV7-2
J: TRBJ2-3
size: -
D: -
DNA: TGTGCCAGCAGCTTCCTCGCCGGGTTCAGCGCAGATACGCAGTATTTT
CDR3: CASSFLAGFSADTQYF

V: TRBV18
J: TRBJ1-2
size: -
D: -
DNA: TGTGCCAGCTCACCACCTCCCCACACCCGAGTGAAACATTATGGCTACACCTTC
CDR3: CASSPPPHTRVKHYGYTF

V: TRBV28
J: TRBJ2-7
size: -
D: TRBD1
DNA: TGTGCCAGCACTAGACAGGGGTCCTACGAGCAGTACTTC
CDR3: CASTRQGSYEQYF

V: TRBV5-1
J: TRBJ1-2
size: few
D: -
DNA: TGCGCCAGCAGCTTGGCCAGGGGCCCCCAGAGAAACTATGGCTACACCTTC
CDR3: CASSLARGPQRNYGYTF

V: TRBV5-6
J: TRBJ1-6
size: -
D: -
DNA: TGTGCCAGCAGCTTGAGTCAGCCGCGGTCACCCCTCCACTTT
CDR3: CASSLSQPRSPLHF

V: TRBV7-9
J: TRBJ2-1
size: -
D: -
DNA: TGTGCCAGCAGCTTATCGTTCGGCAACAATGAGCAGTTCTTC
CDR3: CASSLSFGNNEQFF

V: TRBV5-4
J: TRBJ2-3
size: -
D: -
DNA: TGTGCCAGCAGCGCGGACTCGACAGATACGCAGTATTTT
CDR3: CASSADSTDTQYF

V: TRBV27
J: TRBJ1-4
size: -
D: TRBD1
DNA: TGTGCCAGCAGTCTCAGGGGGGGTTTTGCTGAAAAACTGTTTTTT
CDR3: CASSLRGGFAEKLFF

V: TRBV27
J: TRBJ2-1
size: -
D: TRBD2
DNA: TGTGCCAGCAGTCCCCGGGGGGGCTATGAGCAGTTCTTC
CDR3: CASSPRGGYEQFF

V: TRBV7-9
J: TRBJ1-1
size: few
D: -
DNA: TGTGCCAGCAGCTCAGGGCTTACTGAAGCTTTCTTT
CDR3: CASSSGLTEAFF

V: TRBV7-2
J: TRBJ1-4
size: -
D: -
DNA: TGTGCCAGCAGCTTGGGCAGCAGTGGGGAAAAACTGTTTTTT
CDR3: CASSLGSSGEKLFF

V: TRBV20-1
J: TRBJ2-1
size: -
D: -
DNA: TGCAGTGCTCTCCGGTGGGAGCAGTTCTTC
CDR3: CSALRWEQFF

V: TRBV18
J: TRBJ1-4
size: -
D: TRBD1
DNA: TGTGCCAGCTCACCACCGGAGGGGGCGGGTGAAAAACTGTTTTTT
CDR3: CASSPPEGAGEKLFF

V: TRBV5-1
J: TRBJ1-4
size: -
D: -
DNA: TGCGCCAGCAGCTTGATGGGCCAGACTAATGAAAAACTGTTTTTT
CDR3: CASSLMGQTNEKLFF

V: TRBV11-3
J: TRBJ1-1
size: -
D: -
DNA: TGTGCCAGCAGCTTTACGGGAGAGAACACTGAAGCTTTCTTT
CDR3: CASSFTGENTEAFF

V: TRBV5-5
J: TRBJ1-2
size: -
D: TRBD1
DNA: TGTGCCAGCAGCTTGGGGGGGCCGGGACAGGGATTTTCCTATGGCTACACCTTC
CDR3: CASSLGGPGQGFSYGYTF

V: TRBV5-1
J: TRBJ1-3
size: few
D: -
DNA: TGCGCCAGCAGCTTGGGGACCACTGGAAACACCATATATTTT
CDR3: CASSLGTTGNTIYF

V: TRBV30
J: TRBJ1-5
size: -
D: TRBD1
DNA: TGTGCCTGGTGGGACAGGGGAGAGGGAAAAAAGCATTTT
CDR3: CAWWDRGEGKKHF

V: TRBV2
J: TRBJ1-2
size: few
D: -
DNA: TGTGCCAGCAGTGAGAGAGGCAGGGGCTACTATGGCTACACCTTC
CDR3: CASSERGRGYYGYTF

V: TRBV29-1
J: TRBJ2-3
size: -
D: -
DNA: TGCAGCGTCGAGGGGGGGGACAGCTTAGGAGATACGCAGTATTTT
CDR3: CSVEGGDSLGDTQYF

V: TRBV11-2
J: TRBJ2-1
size: -
D: -
DNA: TGTGCCAGCGGCCTTGACGATAACAATGAGCAGTTCTTC
CDR3: CASGLDDNNEQFF

V: TRBV6-1
J: TRBJ2-1
size: -
D: TRBD2
DNA: TGTGCCAGCAGTGATACGAGACTAGCGGGAGAAGGCTACAATGAGCAGTTCTTC
CDR3: CASSDTRLAGEGYNEQFF

V: TRBV19
J: TRBJ2-5
size: -
D: -
DNA: TGTGCCAGTAGTAGTACGGACGGTCTAACCCAGTACTTC
CDR3: CASSSTDGLTQYF